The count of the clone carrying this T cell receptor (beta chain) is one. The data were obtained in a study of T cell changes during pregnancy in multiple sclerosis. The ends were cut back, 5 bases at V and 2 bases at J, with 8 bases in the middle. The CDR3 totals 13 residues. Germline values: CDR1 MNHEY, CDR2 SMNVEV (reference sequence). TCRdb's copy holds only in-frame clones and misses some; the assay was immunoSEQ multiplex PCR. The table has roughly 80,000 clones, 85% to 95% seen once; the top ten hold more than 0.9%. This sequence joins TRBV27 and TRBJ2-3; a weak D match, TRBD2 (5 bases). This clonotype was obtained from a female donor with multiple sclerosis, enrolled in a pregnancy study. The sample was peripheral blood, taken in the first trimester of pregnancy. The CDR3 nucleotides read TGTGCCAGCAGTCGACGGGACACAGATACGCAGTATTTT. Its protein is CASSRRDTDTQYF.